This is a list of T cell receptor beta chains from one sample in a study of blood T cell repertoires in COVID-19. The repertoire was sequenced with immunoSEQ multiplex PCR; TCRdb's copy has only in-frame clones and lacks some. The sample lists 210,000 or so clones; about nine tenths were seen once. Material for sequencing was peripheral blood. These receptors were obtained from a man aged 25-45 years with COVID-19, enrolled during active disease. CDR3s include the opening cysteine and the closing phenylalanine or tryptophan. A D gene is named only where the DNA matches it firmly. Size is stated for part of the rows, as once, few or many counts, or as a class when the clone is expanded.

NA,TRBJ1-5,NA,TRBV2,CATRGGDNQPQHF,TGTGCCACTAGGGGAGGGGACAATCAGCCCCAGCATTTT
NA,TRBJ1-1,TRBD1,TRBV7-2,CASSPRFLDRGLRPFF,TGTGCCAGCAGCCCCCGCTTTTTGGACAGGGGGCTGAGGCCTTTCTTT
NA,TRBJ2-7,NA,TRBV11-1,CASSRTGNEQYF,TGTGCCAGCAGCAGAACAGGGAACGAGCAGTACTTC
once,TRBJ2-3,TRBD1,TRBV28,CASSFASGQPTDTQYF,TGTGCCAGCAGTTTTGCGTCGGGACAGCCCACAGATACGCAGTATTTT
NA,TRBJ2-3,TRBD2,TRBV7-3,CASSGGGLTDTQYF,TGTGCCAGCAGCGGCGGGGGGCTCACAGATACGCAGTATTTT
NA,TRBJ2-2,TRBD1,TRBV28,CASSTTGTDNTGELFF,TGTGCCAGCAGCACAACCGGGACAGACAACACCGGGGAGCTGTTTTTT
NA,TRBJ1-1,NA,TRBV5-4,CASSLGPPGDYEAFF,TGTGCCAGCAGCTTGGGGCCCCCAGGGGATTATGAAGCTTTCTTT
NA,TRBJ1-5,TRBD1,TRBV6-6,CASRGQGPNQPQHF,TGTGCCAGCAGGGGACAGGGTCCCAATCAGCCCCAGCATTTT
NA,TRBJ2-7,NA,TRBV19,CASSILSGEGFYEQYF,TGTGCCAGTAGTATTCTCTCGGGAGAGGGGTTCTACGAGCAGTACTTC
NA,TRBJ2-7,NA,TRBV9,CASSPQGGGEQYF,TGTGCCAGCAGCCCACAGGGTGGGGGCGAGCAGTACTTC
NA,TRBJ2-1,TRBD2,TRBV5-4,CASSPLGLAGASSYNEQFF,TGTGCCAGCAGCCCGCTGGGACTAGCGGGAGCGAGCTCCTACAATGAGCAGTTCTTC
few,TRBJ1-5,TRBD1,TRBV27,CASSSGGAWQPQHF,TGTGCCAGCAGTTCAGGGGGCGCATGGCAGCCCCAGCATTTT
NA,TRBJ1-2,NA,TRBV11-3,CASSLDAGGYTF,TGTGCCAGCAGCTTAGATGCGGGGGGCTACACCTTC
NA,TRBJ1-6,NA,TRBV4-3,CASSQSRGSPLHF,TGCGCCAGCAGCCAATCAAGGGGTTCACCCCTCCACTTT
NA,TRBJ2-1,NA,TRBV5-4,CASRSGPAYNEQFF,TGTGCCAGCAGGAGCGGGCCAGCCTACAATGAGCAGTTCTTC
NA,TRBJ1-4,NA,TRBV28,CASSPRNEKLFF,TGTGCCAGCAGCCCCAGGAATGAAAAACTGTTTTTT
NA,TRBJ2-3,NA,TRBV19,CASSIAQVVTDTQYF,TGTGCCAGTAGTATAGCCCAGGTGGTCACAGATACGCAGTATTTT
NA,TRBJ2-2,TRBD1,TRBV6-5,CASSQGDAGELFF,TGTGCCAGCAGTCAGGGGGACGCCGGGGAGCTGTTTTTT
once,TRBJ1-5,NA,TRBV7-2,CASSLEVRGRQPQHF,TGTGCCAGCAGCTTAGAGGTACGGGGTCGGCAGCCCCAGCATTTT
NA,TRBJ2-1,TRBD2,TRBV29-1,CSAKSGTSGFNEQFF,TGCAGCGCCAAATCCGGGACTAGCGGCTTCAATGAGCAGTTCTTC
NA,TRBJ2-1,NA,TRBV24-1,CATSDPRGGYNEQFF,TGTGCCACCAGTGATCCTAGGGGGGGATACAATGAGCAGTTCTTC
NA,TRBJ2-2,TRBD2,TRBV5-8,CASSLEGGSSTGELFF,TGTGCCAGCAGCTTGGAGGGCGGGAGTAGCACCGGGGAGCTGTTTTTT
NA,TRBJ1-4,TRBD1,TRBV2,CASKDRPNEKLFF,TGTGCCAGCAAGGACAGGCCTAATGAAAAACTGTTTTTT
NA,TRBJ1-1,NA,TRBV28,CASSNRNTEAFF,TGTGCCAGCTCCAACAGGAACACTGAAGCTTTCTTT